Shown below are 19 T cell receptor beta chains from a single sample sequenced in a study of blood T cells in healthy people across ages. For the second PCR, which ran for about 7 to 12 cycles, a sample-barcoded 5' primer and a J-beta primer mix were used. Each CDR3 protein gets one entry after TCRdb re-called the 5' RACE reads with MiXCR. The sample lists 650,000 to 700,000 distinct CDR3 sequences; roughly 32% were seen once. The sample comprised blood. The receptors shown here come from a woman older than 75 in good health.

This clonotype was observed many times. V usage is TRBV10-3 and J usage is TRBJ2-3; the match to TRBD2 covers 15 bases. After removal of 6 bases from V and 6 bases from J, the junction contained 10 bases not matched to a gene. The CDR3 totals 17 residues. Germline loops: CDR1 ENHRY, CDR2 SYGVKD. This chain's CDR3 is CAISERGLAGGVDTQYF. Written as DNA, the CDR3 is TGTGCCATCAGCGAGCGGGGACTAGCGGGGGGAGTGGATACGCAGTATTTT.

This clonotype occurred a few times. This may be a read error, as it is one base from a much larger clone. The CDR3 DNA reads as TGCGCCAGCAGCTTGACGGCAGGGGTGCAAAATGAGCAGTACTTC. Translated: CASSLTAGVQNEQYF. The J gene is TRBJ2-7, the V gene TRBV5-1; maybe TRBD1 (6 bases). This CDR3 has 15 residues. The V end lost 1 base, the J end lost 7 bases, and 18 bases lay between the germline ends. Looked up from germline, CDR1 is SGHRS and CDR2 is YFSETQ.

The J gene is TRBJ1-2, the V gene TRBV5-1; D might be TRBD1 (6 bases). The germline V gene has CDR1 SGHRS and CDR2 YFSETQ. V was pared by 2 bases and J by 4 bases, with 15 bases between. The CDR3 sequence is 15 residues long. CDR3 region: CASSLVTGDFYGYTF. The CDR3 DNA reads TGCGCCAGCAGCTTAGTGACAGGAGACTTCTATGGCTACACCTTC. The variable domain in full, completed from reference TRBV5-1 and TRBJ1-2, reads KAGVTQTPRYLIKTRGQQVTLSCSPISGHRSVSWYQQTPGQGLQFLFEYFSETQRNKGNFPGRFSGRQFSNSRSEMNVSTLELGDSALYLCASSLVTGDFYGYTFGSGTRLTVV.

This clonotype showed up many times. The rearrangement links TRBV6-2 or TRBV6-3 to TRBJ1-2, with D uncertain. Germline values: CDR1 MNHEY, CDR2 SVGEGT. The CDR3 totals 15 residues. Trimming cost V 0 bases and J 3 bases, with 11 bases left between them. The CDR3 is CASSYSDISDYGYTF. CDR3 in DNA: TGTGCCAGCAGTTACTCAGACATCTCTGACTATGGCTACACCTTC.

The chain employs TRBV6-1 and TRBJ1-6, with D maybe TRBD1 (5 bases). The CDR3 spans 13 residues. Trimming took 8 bases from V and 6 from J, leaving 11 bases between them. Germline values: CDR1 MNHNS, CDR2 SASEGT. Here the CDR3 reads CASAGPGNSPLHF. In DNA form, the CDR3 reads TGTGCCAGCGCGGGACCGGGTAATTCACCCCTCCACTTT.

The rearrangement joins TRBV7-6 to TRBJ2-7, with D possibly matching TRBD1 (6 bases). Germline V gives CDR1 SGHVS, CDR2 FNYEAQ. V lost 1 base and J lost 2, with 12 bases in between. This CDR3 is 15 amino acids long. This chain's CDR3 is CASSLGTGQTYEQYF. Written as DNA, the CDR3 is TGTGCCAGCAGCTTAGGAACAGGGCAAACCTACGAGCAGTACTTC.

The gene calls are TRBV5-1 and TRBJ2-1; D is possibly TRBD1 or TRBD2 (5 bases each). Between the trimmed V and J ends, which lost 3 bases and 6 bases, there was a span of 16 bases. CDR1 and CDR2 (germline): SGHRS, YFSETQ. CDR3 length equals 15 residues. CDR3 bases: TGCGCCAGCAGCTCCGCCGGGACCGAAGCCAATGAGCAGTTCTTC. Translating it yields CASSSAGTEANEQFF.

This clonotype occurred a few times. In DNA, the CDR3 is TGTGCCGAAGGCCGGGGGTTGCTGGGGAGCACAGATACGCAGTATTTT. Amino acid sequence: CAEGRGLLGSTDTQYF. The gene calls are TRBV6-1 and TRBJ2-3; maybe TRBD2 (6 bases). The CDR3 spans 16 residues. V lost 11 bases and J lost 0, with 21 bases in between. Looked up from germline, CDR1 is MNHNS and CDR2 is SASEGT.

About this clonotype itself: One junction end does not reproduce the germline sequence, and a read error may be involved. The genes are TRBV7-9 and TRBJ1-5; D unresolved. Germline V gene data show CDR1 as SEHNR and CDR2 as FQNEAQ (reference sequence). CDR3 size: 13 residues. The CDR3 loop reads CACSLQGNQPQHF. The CDR3 coding sequence is TGTGCCTGCAGCTTACAAGGGAATCAGCCCCAGCATTTT.

The CDR3 protein is CATSRSGGLNYGYTF. Here the CDR3 DNA reads TGTGCCACCAGCAGGTCGGGGGGGCTGAACTATGGCTACACCTTC. This chain links TRBV15 with TRBJ1-2; maybe TRBD1 (6 bases). Trimming shortened V by 3 bases and J by 2 bases, and 13 bases separated the two germline ends. In germline, CDR1 is LNHNV, CDR2 YYDKDF (reference sequence). This CDR3 has 15 residues.

The chain combines TRBV18 with TRBJ1-1, with D hard to call. Looked up from germline, CDR1 is KGHSH and CDR2 is LQKENI. CDR3 length equals 13 residues. V lost 8 bases to trimming and J lost 0 bases, with 10 bases between them. The CDR3: CASADGVNTEAFF. CDR3 coding DNA: TGTGCCAGCGCGGACGGCGTGAACACTGAAGCTTTCTTT. The complete variable domain, with remaining parts taken from reference TRBV18 and TRBJ1-1, reads NAGVMQNPRHLVRRRGQEARLRCSPMKGHSHVYWYRQLPEEGLKFMVYLQKENIIDESGMPKERFSAEFPKEGPSILRIQQVVRGDSAAYFCASADGVNTEAFFGQGTRLTVV.

This chain uses TRBV28 with TRBJ2-7; 9 bases line up with TRBD2. The DNA end lines up better with TRBJ2-5; the J call may be wrong. Germline V gene data show CDR1 as MDHEN and CDR2 as SYDVKM. The CDR3 is 14 amino acids. The CDR3: CASSLLAGSETQYF. The CDR3 DNA follows: TGTGCCAGCAGTTTACTAGCGGGAAGTGAGACCCAGTACTTC.

About this clonotype: At one boundary the junction diverges from the germline segment, which might be a read error. The V gene is TRBV5-1, the J gene TRBJ2-2, with a tentative D call TRBD2 (5 bases). Germline values: CDR1 SGHRS, CDR2 YFSETQ. The CDR3 is made up of 14 amino acids. Here the CDR3 reads CASSLEGAFGERFF. As DNA, the CDR3 is TGCGCCAGCAGCTTGGAGGGTGCATTCGGGGAGCGGTTTTTT.

About this clonotype: A much bigger clone sits one base away, suggesting this may be a read error. This chain connects TRBV12-5 to TRBJ2-3, with a tentative D call TRBD2 (6 bases). The length of the CDR3 is 16 residues. The V and J ends lost 2 bases and 0 bases respectively, with 12 bases between them. From germline, CDR1 is LGHNT and CDR2 FRNRAP. The CDR3 loop reads CASGLPRRGSTDTQYF. CDR3 in DNA: TGTGCTAGTGGTTTGCCCCGACGGGGGAGCACAGATACGCAGTATTTT.

This clonotype was seen repeatedly, ten times or more. The J gene is TRBJ1-6, the V gene TRBV27; TRBD1 is a possible D gene (5 bases). Germline values: CDR1 MNHEY, CDR2 SMNVEV (reference sequence). V lost 4 bases, J lost 6 bases, and 13 bases lay in between. CDR3 length equals 15 residues. The CDR3 DNA is TGTGCCAGCAGTTCCTCGGGACCCTTTAATTCACCCCTCCACTTT. Its translation is CASSSSGPFNSPLHF.

This clonotype was seen repeatedly, ten times or more. The V gene is TRBV20-1, the J gene TRBJ1-6, with D possibly TRBD1 on 5 matching bases. V lost 6 bases and J 4 bases, leaving 19 bases between the germline ends. Per the germline V gene, CDR1 is DFQATT and CDR2 is SNEGSKA (reference sequence). The CDR3 has 16 amino acids. CDR3 sequence reads: CSARGRGHSYNSPLHF. The CDR3 coding sequence is TGCAGTGCGCGGGGGAGGGGTCATTCTTATAATTCACCCCTCCACTTT.

The sample holds a few counts of this clonotype. V is TRBV20-1 and J is TRBJ2-2; TRBD1 or TRBD2 may be the D gene (5 bases each). This CDR3 is 13 amino acids long. Germline lookup yields CDR1 DFQATT and CDR2 SNEGSKA (reference sequence). V lost 7 bases and J lost 2, with 11 bases in between. The CDR3 loop is CSVPGRNTGELFF. CDR3 sequence (DNA): TGCAGTGTTCCGGGACGAAACACCGGGGAGCTGTTTTTT.

The chain combines TRBV15 with TRBJ2-7, with TRBD2 as a possible D gene (5 bases). CDR1 is LNHNV and CDR2 is YYDKDF in the germline V gene (reference sequence). The length of the CDR3 is 13 residues. Trimming removed 0 bases at V and 6 bases at J, with 9 bases between. CDR3 residues: CATSRDGRGEQYF. CDR3 nucleotide sequence: TGTGCCACCAGCAGAGATGGTCGGGGCGAGCAGTACTTC. Drawing the rest from reference TRBV15 and TRBJ2-7, the complete variable domain is DAMVIQNPRYQVTQFGKPVTLSCSQTLNHNVMYWYQQKSSQAPKLLFHYYDKDFNNEADTPDNFQSRRPNTSFCFLDIRSPGLGDTAMYLCATSRDGRGEQYFGPGTRLTVT.

J is TRBJ2-7 and V is TRBV12-3 or TRBV12-4; D perhaps matches TRBD2 (5 bases). Deletions cut 2 bases from V and 3 bases from J, with 14 bases between. The CDR3 totals 15 residues. The CDR3 region is CASSLYGREGYEQYF. The CDR3 coding sequence is TGTGCCAGCAGTTTATATGGTAGAGAGGGCTACGAGCAGTACTTC.